Sequencing of this T cell receptor (beta chain) was carried out in a study of identical twins. Overall study findings and caveats: Fewer insertions characterized abundant cord blood beta clonotypes, whereas memory repertoires showed none.

This clonotype was picked up many times. Its antigen is unidentified. With template switching, a universal primer site was added, and the cDNA carried unique molecular identifiers. TCRdb passed the 5' RACE reads through MiXCR, listing each CDR3 protein once. Of a few hundred thousand distinct CDR3 sequences in the sample, approximately 9.6% were seen once. Separately, the same data were catalogued under a study of yellow fever vaccine responses in identical twins.

Sequencing was done on a sample of PBMCs. The sequence was collected from a woman in her late teens or twenties in good health.

The CDR3 sequence: CASKPSGRGPDTQYF. The CDR3 DNA reads as TGTGCCAGCAAGCCTAGCGGGAGGGGGCCAGATACGCAGTATTTT. The chain links TRBV6-2 or TRBV6-3 to TRBJ2-3; 12 nucleotides line up with TRBD2. The CDR3 is 15 residues long. The germline V gene encodes CDR1 MNHEY and CDR2 SVGEGT. The J segment lost 4 bases and the V segment lost 7 bases, leaving 6 bases of the junction unmatched.